Below are 13 T cell receptor beta chains sequenced from a single sample in a study of Ad26.COV2.S vaccination and SARS-CoV-2 variants. TCRdb keeps only in-frame clones here, not all; method: immunoSEQ multiplex PCR. The sample lists about 480,000 clones, approximately 88% occurring once. Treatment noted: around 19 received Ad26.COV2.S at low or high dose, single or two shots; roughly five received placebo; per-sample allocation not given. Material that was analyzed had been drawn on day 63 after the first vaccine or placebo injection. Sequenced material: peripheral blood, taken in a trial of Ad26.COV2.S vaccine versus placebo. These TCRs come from a person aged 18 to 65 who received the Ad26.COV2.S COVID-19 vaccine or a placebo.

CDR3 in DNA: TGTGCCAGCAGCTCCCCGACAATCTTGATCGGGGTCCAGTACTTC. The encoded protein is CASSSPTILIGVQYF. This chain links TRBV11-3 with TRBJ2-5, with TRBD2 as a possible D gene (5 bases). The CDR3 is 15 residues long. CDR1 is SGHNT, CDR2 YENEEA, per germline. V was cut by 4 bases and J by 10 bases, with 22 bases left in between.

The CDR3 DNA sequence: TGCGCCAGCAGCCAAGGCTGGGGATCGGACACTGAAGCTTTCTTT. This encodes CASSQGWGSDTEAFF. This chain links TRBV4-1 with TRBJ1-1; no firm D call. V lost 1 base to trimming and J lost 3 bases, with 12 bases between them. The CDR3 runs 15 residues. CDR1 and CDR2 from the germline V gene are MGHRA and YSYEKL.

Comments on this clone: The sample contains more than one DNA sequence encoding this CDR3. J is TRBJ2-1 and V is TRBV7-2; the D is unclear. CDR1 and CDR2 from the germline V gene are SGHTA and FQGNSA. The CDR3 has 15 amino acids. The V gene lost 0 bases and the J gene lost 1 base, with 7 bases spanning the gap. Here the CDR3 reads CASSLAPGSYNEQFF. The CDR3 DNA is TGTGCCAGCAGCTTAGCCCCAGGTTCCTACAATGAGCAGTTCTTC. The complete variable domain, with remaining parts taken from reference TRBV7-2 and TRBJ2-1, reads GAGVSQSPSNKVTEKGKDVELRCDPISGHTALYWYRQSLGQGLEFLIYFQGNSAPDKSGLPSDRFSAERTGGSVSTLTIQRTQQEDSAVYLCASSLAPGSYNEQFFGPGTRLTVL.

This chain uses TRBV7-9 with TRBJ2-1; D unclear. CDR3 length: 13 residues. The V end lost 3 bases, the J end lost 6 bases, and 9 bases lay between the germline ends. CDR1 is SEHNR, CDR2 FQNEAQ, per germline (reference sequence). CDR3 region: CASSLPLVNEQFF. For the CDR3, the DNA is TGTGCCAGCAGCTTGCCCCTCGTCAATGAGCAGTTCTTC. The full variable domain, with the rest looked up from reference TRBV7-9 and TRBJ2-1, is DTGVSQNPRHKITKRGQNVTFRCDPISEHNRLYWYRQTLGQGPEFLTYFQNEAQLEKSRLLSDRFSAERPKGSFSTLEIQRTEQGDSAMYLCASSLPLVNEQFFGPGTRLTVL.

This CDR3 reads CASSSRWAGVDQPQHF. CDR3 DNA sequence: TGTGCCAGCAGTTCCAGGTGGGCAGGGGTGGATCAGCCCCAGCATTTT. The chain has TRBV7-2 and TRBJ1-5; tentatively, D is TRBD1 (6 bases). The CDR3 covers 16 residues. The V gene's germline CDR1 is SGHTA and CDR2 FQGNSA. Trimming took 6 bases from V and 5 from J, leaving 20 bases between them.

The chain has TRBV6-1 and TRBJ1-6; TRBD1 matches at 8 bases. The CDR3 covers 17 residues. Germline-derived CDR1 and CDR2 are MNHNS and SASEGT. The trim removed 1 base at V and 10 bases at J, leaving 12 bases unmatched. The CDR3 DNA follows: TGTGCCAGCAGTGAAGATCCCGGGTGGACAGGGCGATCACCCCTCCACTTT. Translated: CASSEDPGWTGRSPLHF.

The chain recombines TRBV9 with TRBJ2-2, with 7 bases identical to TRBD2. The CDR3 covers 15 residues. J gave up 4 bases and V 4 bases, and 7 bases lay outside the gene matches. Germline V gene data show CDR1 as SGDLS and CDR2 as YYNGEE. As DNA, the CDR3 is TGTGCCAGCAGCCCGAGGGACTACCCCACCGGGGAGCTGTTTTTT. It specifies CASSPRDYPTGELFF.

The CDR3 nucleotides are TGTGCCAGCAGTTTCCGAAACTTGAATAGGGGGCACACTGAAGCTTTCTTT. It specifies CASSFRNLNRGHTEAFF. The chain links TRBV28 to TRBJ1-1; TRBD1 matches at 7 bases. The trim removed 3 bases at V and 3 bases at J, leaving 13 bases unmatched. Germline CDR1 MDHEN, CDR2 SYDVKM. CDR3 length: 17 amino acids. The full variable domain, in which reference TRBV28 and TRBJ1-1 provide the parts outside the CDR3, is DVKVTQSSRYLVKRTGEKVFLECVQDMDHENMFWYRQDPGLGLRLIYFSYDVKMKEKGDIPEGYSVSREKKERFSLILESASTNQTSMYLCASSFRNLNRGHTEAFFGQGTRLTVV.

This clone appeared a few times. The V call is TRBV6-2 or TRBV6-3, the J call TRBJ1-5, with 9 bases fitting TRBD1. Germline CDR1 and CDR2: MNHEY and SVGEGT. V shed 0 bases, J shed 4 bases, and the junction held 10 bases outside the gene matches. This CDR3 is built from 18 residues. CDR3 region: CASSYSQDRGGTNQPQHF. CDR3 nucleotide sequence: TGTGCCAGCAGTTACTCGCAGGACAGGGGAGGAACTAATCAGCCCCAGCATTTT.

In DNA, the CDR3 is TGTGCCAGCACGTGGCGGGGTGGGTACGAGCAGTACTTC. Residues: CASTWRGGYEQYF. The chain has TRBV2 and TRBJ2-7; weak D call: TRBD2 (6 bases). Trimming removed 7 bases at V and 4 bases at J, with 14 bases between. The CDR3 runs 13 residues. Germline-derived CDR1 and CDR2 are SNHLY and FYNNEI.

J is TRBJ2-6 and V is TRBV27; the D is unclear. V was clipped by 5 bases and J by 4 bases, with 6 bases between them. This CDR3 has 13 residues. CDR1 and CDR2 (germline): MNHEY, SMNVEV (reference sequence). The CDR3, as DNA: TGTGCCAGCAGTGGCTTGGGGGCCAACGTCCTGACTTTC. Encoded protein: CASSGLGANVLTF. The entire variable domain, with the rest obtained from reference TRBV27 and TRBJ2-6, is as follows: EAQVTQNPRYLITVTGKKLTVTCSQNMNHEYMSWYRQDPGLGLRQIYYSMNVEVTDKGDVPEGYKVSRKEKRNFPLILESPSPNQTSLYFCASSGLGANVLTFGAGSRLTVL.

The chain couples TRBV11-3 to TRBJ2-7; D uncertain. This CDR3 is 13 amino acids long. Between the trimmed V and J ends, which lost 0 bases and 2 bases, there was a span of 5 bases. CDR1 and CDR2 from the germline V gene are SGHNT and YENEEA. CDR3 sequence: CASSLDFTYEQYF. CDR3 DNA: TGTGCCAGCAGCTTAGACTTTACCTACGAGCAGTACTTC.

The rearrangement joins TRBV19 to TRBJ2-1; TRBD2 agrees at 7 bases. This CDR3 is built from 17 residues. The germline V gene has CDR1 LNHDA and CDR2 SQIVND (reference sequence). V was clipped by 4 bases and J by 0 bases; unmatched bases: 9. CDR3 DNA sequence: TGTGCCAGTAGTAAGTCTAGCGGAGGGAGCTCCTACAATGAGCAGTTCTTC. Translating gives CASSKSSGGSSYNEQFF.